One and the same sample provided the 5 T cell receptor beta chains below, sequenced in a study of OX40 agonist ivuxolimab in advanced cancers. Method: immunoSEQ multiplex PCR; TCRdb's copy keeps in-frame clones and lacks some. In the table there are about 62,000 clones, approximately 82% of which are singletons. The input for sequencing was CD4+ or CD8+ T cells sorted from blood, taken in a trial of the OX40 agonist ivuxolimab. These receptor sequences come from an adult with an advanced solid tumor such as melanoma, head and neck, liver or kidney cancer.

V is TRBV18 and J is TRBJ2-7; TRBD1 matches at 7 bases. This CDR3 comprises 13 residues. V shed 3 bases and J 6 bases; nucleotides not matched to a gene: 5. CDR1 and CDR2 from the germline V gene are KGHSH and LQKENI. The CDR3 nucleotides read TGTGCCAGCTCACCGGCTTCAGGGGGCGAGCAGTACTTC. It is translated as CASSPASGGEQYF. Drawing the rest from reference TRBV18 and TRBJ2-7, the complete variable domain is NAGVMQNPRHLVRRRGQEARLRCSPMKGHSHVYWYRQLPEEGLKFMVYLQKENIIDESGMPKERFSAEFPKEGPSILRIQQVVRGDSAAYFCASSPASGGEQYFGPGTRLTVT.

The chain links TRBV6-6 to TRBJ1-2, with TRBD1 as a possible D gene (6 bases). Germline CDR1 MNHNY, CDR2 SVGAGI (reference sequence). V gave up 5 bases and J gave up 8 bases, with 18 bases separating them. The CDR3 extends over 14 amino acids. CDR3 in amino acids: CASSRQAGAGGYTF. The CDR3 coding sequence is TGTGCCAGCAGTCGCCAAGCGGGGGCGGGAGGCTACACCTTC.

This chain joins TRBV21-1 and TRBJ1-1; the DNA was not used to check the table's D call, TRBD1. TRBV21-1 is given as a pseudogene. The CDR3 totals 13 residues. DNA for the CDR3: TGTGCCAGCGTTATAGGGGGAGTCACTGAAGCTTTCTTT. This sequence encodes CASVIGGVTEAFF.

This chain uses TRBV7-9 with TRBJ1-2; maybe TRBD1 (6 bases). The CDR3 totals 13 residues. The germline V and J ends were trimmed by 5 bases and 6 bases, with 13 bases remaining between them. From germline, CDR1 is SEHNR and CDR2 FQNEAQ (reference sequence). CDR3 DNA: TGTGCCAGCAGCAAAGGACAGACCCATGGCTACACCTTC. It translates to CASSKGQTHGYTF.

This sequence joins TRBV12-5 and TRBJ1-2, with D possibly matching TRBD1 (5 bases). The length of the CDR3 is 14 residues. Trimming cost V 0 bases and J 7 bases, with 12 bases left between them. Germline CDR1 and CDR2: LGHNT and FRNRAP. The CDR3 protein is CASGLVLGVSGYTF. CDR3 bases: TGTGCTAGTGGTTTGGTACTAGGGGTATCTGGCTACACCTTC.